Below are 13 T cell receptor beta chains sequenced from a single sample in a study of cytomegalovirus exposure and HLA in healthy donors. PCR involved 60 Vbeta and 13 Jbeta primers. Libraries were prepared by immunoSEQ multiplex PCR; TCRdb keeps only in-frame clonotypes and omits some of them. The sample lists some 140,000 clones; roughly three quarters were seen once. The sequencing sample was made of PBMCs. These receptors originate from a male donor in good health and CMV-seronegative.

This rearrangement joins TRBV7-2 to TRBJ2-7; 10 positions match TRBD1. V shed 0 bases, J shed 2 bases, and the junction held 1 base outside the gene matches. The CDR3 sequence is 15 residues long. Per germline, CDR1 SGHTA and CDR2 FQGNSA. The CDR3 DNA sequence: TGTGCCAGCAGCTTAGCCGGACAGGGGGCCTACGAGCAGTACTTC. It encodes CASSLAGQGAYEQYF.

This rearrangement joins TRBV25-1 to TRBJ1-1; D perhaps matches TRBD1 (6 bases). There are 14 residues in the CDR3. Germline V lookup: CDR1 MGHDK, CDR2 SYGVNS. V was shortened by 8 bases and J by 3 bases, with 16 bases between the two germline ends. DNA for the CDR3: TGTGCCAGCCCCTTGTTGCCAGGGGACACTGAAGCTTTCTTT. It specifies CASPLLPGDTEAFF.

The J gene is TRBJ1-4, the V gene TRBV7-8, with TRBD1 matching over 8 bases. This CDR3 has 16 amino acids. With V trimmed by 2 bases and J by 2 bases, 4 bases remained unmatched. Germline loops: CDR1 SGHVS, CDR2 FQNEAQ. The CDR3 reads CASSLQGAMTNEKLFF. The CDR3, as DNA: TGTGCCAGCAGCTTACAGGGGGCTATGACTAATGAAAAACTGTTTTTT.

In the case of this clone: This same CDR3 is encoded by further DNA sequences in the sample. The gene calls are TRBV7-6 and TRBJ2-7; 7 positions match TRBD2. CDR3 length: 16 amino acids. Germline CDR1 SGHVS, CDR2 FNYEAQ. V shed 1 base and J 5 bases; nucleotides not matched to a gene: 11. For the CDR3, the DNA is TGTGCCAGCAGCTTAGGGGGGGGACGGGCGCTTGACGAGCAGTACTTC. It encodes CASSLGGGRALDEQYF.

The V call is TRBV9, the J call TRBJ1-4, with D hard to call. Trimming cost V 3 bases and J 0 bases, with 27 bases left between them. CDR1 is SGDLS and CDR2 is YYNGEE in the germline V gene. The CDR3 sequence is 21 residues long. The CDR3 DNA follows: TGTGCCAGCAGCGGTAGTCCCCTTCGGGAGGGAACCATGTCAACTAATGAAAAACTGTTTTTT. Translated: CASSGSPLREGTMSTNEKLFF.

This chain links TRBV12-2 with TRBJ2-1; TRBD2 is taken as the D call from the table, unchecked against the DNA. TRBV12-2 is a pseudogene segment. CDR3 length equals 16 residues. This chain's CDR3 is CASRLCGGGSYNEQFF. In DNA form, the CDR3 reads TGTGCAAGTCGCTTATGTGGCGGGGGGTCATACAATGAGCAGTTCTTC.

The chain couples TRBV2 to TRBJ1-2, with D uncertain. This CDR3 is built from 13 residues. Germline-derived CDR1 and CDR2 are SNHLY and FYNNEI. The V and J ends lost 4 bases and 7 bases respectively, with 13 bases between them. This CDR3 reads CASSAAGNVGYTF. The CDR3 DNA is TGTGCCAGCAGTGCGGCGGGTAATGTTGGCTACACCTTC.

The CDR3: CASSLGTSGKTDTQYF. In DNA form, the CDR3 reads TGTGCCAGCAGCTTAGGGACTAGCGGGAAAACAGATACGCAGTATTTT. The rearrangement uses TRBV11-2 and TRBJ2-3; TRBD2 aligns across 12 bases. J was trimmed by 3 bases and V by 1 base; bases with no gene match: 2. Germline loops: CDR1 SGHAT, CDR2 FQNNGV. The CDR3 is 16 residues long.

The CDR3 DNA reads as TGTGCCAGTAGTTTTAGCGCGGGAGGGGCTAAAAACATTCAGTACTTC. Its protein is CASSFSAGGAKNIQYF. The V and J genes are TRBV19 and TRBJ2-4; TRBD2 agrees at 9 bases. V trimming: 5 bases; J trimming: 4 bases; junction bases outside the gene matches: 9. CDR1 LNHDA and CDR2 SQIVND come from the germline V gene (reference sequence). CDR3 length equals 16 residues.

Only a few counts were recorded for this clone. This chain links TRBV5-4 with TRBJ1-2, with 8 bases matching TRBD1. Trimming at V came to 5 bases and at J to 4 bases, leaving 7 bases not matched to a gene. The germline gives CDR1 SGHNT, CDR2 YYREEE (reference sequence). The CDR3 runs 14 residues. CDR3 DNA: TGTGCCAGCAGTCTGGACAGGGCGGGCTATGGCTACACCTTC. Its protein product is CASSLDRAGYGYTF. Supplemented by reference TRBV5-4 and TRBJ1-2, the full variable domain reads ETGVTQSPTHLIKTRGQQVTLRCSSQSGHNTVSWYQQALGQGPQFIFQYYREEENGRGNFPPRFSGLQFPNYSSELNVNALELDDSALYLCASSLDRAGYGYTFGSGTRLTVV.

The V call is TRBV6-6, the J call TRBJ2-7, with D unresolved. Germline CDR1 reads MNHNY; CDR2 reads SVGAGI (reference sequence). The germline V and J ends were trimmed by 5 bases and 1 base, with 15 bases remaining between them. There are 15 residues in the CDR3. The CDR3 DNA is TGTGCCAGCAGTCCCCCGACACCCCGGTCCTACGAGCAGTACTTC. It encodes CASSPPTPRSYEQYF.

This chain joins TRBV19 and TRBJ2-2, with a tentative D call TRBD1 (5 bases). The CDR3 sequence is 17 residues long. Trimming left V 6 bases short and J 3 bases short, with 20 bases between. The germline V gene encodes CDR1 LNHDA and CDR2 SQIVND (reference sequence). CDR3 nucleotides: TGTGCCAGTAGAGAACCCTGGGGCCTCTCGGACACCGGGGAGCTGTTTTTT. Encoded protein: CASREPWGLSDTGELFF.

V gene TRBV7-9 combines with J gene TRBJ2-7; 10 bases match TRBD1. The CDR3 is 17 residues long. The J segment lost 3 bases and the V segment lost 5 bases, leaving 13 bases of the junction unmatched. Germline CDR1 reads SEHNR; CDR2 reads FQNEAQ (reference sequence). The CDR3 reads CASSPGDRGVGGYEQYF. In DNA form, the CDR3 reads TGTGCCAGCAGCCCTGGGGACAGGGGAGTAGGGGGCTACGAGCAGTACTTC.